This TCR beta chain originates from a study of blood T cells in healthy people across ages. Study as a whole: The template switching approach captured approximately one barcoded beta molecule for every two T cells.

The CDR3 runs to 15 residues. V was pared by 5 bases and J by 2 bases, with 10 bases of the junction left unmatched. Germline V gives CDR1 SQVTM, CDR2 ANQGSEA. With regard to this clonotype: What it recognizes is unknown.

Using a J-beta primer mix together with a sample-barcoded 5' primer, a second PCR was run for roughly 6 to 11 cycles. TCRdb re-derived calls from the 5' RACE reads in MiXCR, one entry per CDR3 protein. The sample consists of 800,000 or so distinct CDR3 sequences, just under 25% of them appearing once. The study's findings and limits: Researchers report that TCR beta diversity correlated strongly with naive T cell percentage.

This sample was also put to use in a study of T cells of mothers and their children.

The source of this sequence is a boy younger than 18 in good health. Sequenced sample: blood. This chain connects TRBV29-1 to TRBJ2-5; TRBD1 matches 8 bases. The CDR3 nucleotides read TGCAGCGTTCTAGGTGGACAGGGCTTTCAAGAGACCCAGTACTTC. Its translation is CSVLGGQGFQETQYF.